Described below is a single TCR beta chain sequence and its context. The data stem from a study of blood T cell repertoires in COVID-19. Trimming took 5 bases from V and 2 from J, leaving 19 bases between them. The CDR3 is made up of 16 amino acids. Germline values: CDR1 SGHVS, CDR2 FNYEAQ. Sequencing was performed with immunoSEQ multiplex PCR; in TCRdb, only in-frame clones are kept and a portion is missing. The data show some 240,000 clones, with about 86% seen just once and about 3.3% held by the top ten. Sequenced material: PBMCs or T cells enriched from blood (not recorded which). The TCR originated in a woman aged 40 to 50 with acute COVID-19. The chain has TRBV7-6 and TRBJ2-7, with D perhaps TRBD1 (6 bases). The CDR3 here is CASSAAQGLLTYEQYF. DNA for the CDR3: TGTGCCAGCAGCGCAGCACAGGGCTTACTAACCTACGAGCAGTACTTC.